Detailed here is one T cell receptor beta chain. Profiled with immunoSEQ multiplex PCR; TCRdb holds only in-frame clones, not every one. The data contain some 95,000 clones, 79% of them singletons. This sample was included in a study of control samples from healthy donors and cancer patients. Germline CDR1 and CDR2: SGDLS and YYNGEE. The CDR3 totals 14 residues. The junction had 6 bases not matched to a gene; V was cut back by 3 bases and J by 5 bases. The sequenced material came from blood. The V gene is TRBV9, the J gene TRBJ1-1, with TRBD1 matching 8 bases. This receptor was taken from a young woman in good health. The CDR3 loop is CASSGTGRETEAFF. The DNA of the CDR3 is TGTGCCAGCAGCGGGACAGGGAGAGAAACTGAAGCTTTCTTT. The full variable domain, completed using reference TRBV9 and TRBJ1-1, is DSGVTQTPKHLITATGQRVTLRCSPRSGDLSVYWYQQSLDQGLQFLIQYYNGEERAKGNILERFSAQQFPDLHSELNLSSLELGDSALYFCASSGTGRETEAFFGQGTRLTVV.